One and the same sample provided the 8 T cell receptor beta chains below, sequenced in a study of cytomegalovirus exposure and HLA in healthy donors. PCR employed 60 Vbeta and 13 Jbeta primers. Assay: immunoSEQ multiplex PCR; the TCRdb copy retains only in-frame clones and omits some. The sample lists roughly 150,000 clones, about 80% occurring once. Specimen: PBMCs. The receptors were sampled from a middle-aged woman in good health and CMV-seronegative.

The chain has TRBV28 and TRBJ1-1; the D is unclear. CDR3 length equals 11 residues. V was trimmed by 9 bases and J by 7 bases, leaving 12 bases between them. Germline V CDR1 and CDR2: MDHEN, SYDVKM. The CDR3 bases are TGTGCCAGTCGATGGAGGGATGAAGCTTTCTTT. As protein: CASRWRDEAFF.

This clone was seen just once. The chain combines TRBV29-1 with TRBJ2-7; D is unresolved. V lost 6 bases to trimming and J lost 5 bases, with 17 bases between them. This CDR3 is 13 amino acids long. Germline lookup yields CDR1 SQVTM and CDR2 ANQGSEA. CDR3 in DNA: TGCAGCGTCCCCTCGTCCGAGGAAGACGAGCAGTACTTC. Amino acids: CSVPSSEEDEQYF.

The chain links TRBV16 to TRBJ2-5, with D tentatively TRBD1 (5 bases). The germline V gene has CDR1 KGHSY and CDR2 FQNENV. The CDR3 extends over 16 amino acids. Trimming pared 2 bases from V and 2 bases from J, leaving 15 bases between. In DNA, the CDR3 is TGTGCCAGCAGCCAAGGTGGCAGGGCTTATCAAGAGACCCAGTACTTC. Protein sequence: CASSQGGRAYQETQYF. Based on the CDR3 plus reference TRBV16 and TRBJ2-5, the full variable domain is GEEVAQTPKHLVRGEGQKAKLYCAPIKGHSYVFWYQQVLKNEFKFLISFQNENVFDETGMPKERFSAKCLPNSPCSLEIQATKLEDSAVYFCASSQGGRAYQETQYFGPGTRLLVL.

The chain is built from TRBV5-1 and TRBJ2-1, with a possible D match to TRBD1 (6 bases). The CDR3 sequence is 16 residues long. Trimming removed 1 base from V and 1 base from J, with 12 bases in between. Germline V CDR1 and CDR2: SGHRS, YFSETQ. CDR3 in amino acids: CASSLIQGLSYNEQFF. CDR3 DNA: TGCGCCAGCAGCTTGATTCAGGGGTTGTCCTACAATGAGCAGTTCTTC. The full variable domain, rest sourced from reference TRBV5-1 and TRBJ2-1, is KAGVTQTPRYLIKTRGQQVTLSCSPISGHRSVSWYQQTPGQGLQFLFEYFSETQRNKGNFPGRFSGRQFSNSRSEMNVSTLELGDSALYLCASSLIQGLSYNEQFFGPGTRLTVL.

This chain links TRBV5-4 with TRBJ2-5, with 7 positions matching TRBD1. Germline V gene sequence: CDR1 SGHNT, CDR2 YYREEE (reference sequence). Trimming took 2 bases from V and 4 from J; bases not matched to a gene: 8. The CDR3 extends over 15 amino acids. CDR3 amino acids: CASSLKEGGGETQYF. For the CDR3, the DNA is TGTGCCAGCAGCTTAAAAGAAGGGGGCGGAGAGACCCAGTACTTC.

The chain uses TRBV27 and TRBJ1-2, with D unresolved. V gave up 2 bases and J gave up 7 bases, with 11 bases separating them. The CDR3 extends over 13 amino acids. Germline V gene lookup returns CDR1 MNHEY and CDR2 SMNVEV (reference sequence). The CDR3 region is CASSLGGWSGYTF. For the CDR3, the DNA is TGTGCCAGCAGTTTAGGAGGGTGGTCTGGCTACACCTTC.

This chain connects TRBV7-3 to TRBJ2-7; possible D gene TRBD2, 5 bases. The CDR3 is 14 residues long. Germline V lookup: CDR1 SGHTA, CDR2 FQGTGA. The V end was cut by 2 bases, the J end by 8 bases, with 16 bases between. CDR3 nucleotides: TGTGCCAGCAGCTTAGACGGGGAACAACGAAAGCAGTACTTC. Amino acids: CASSLDGEQRKQYF. Complete variable domain (other parts from reference TRBV7-3 and TRBJ2-7): GAGVSQTPSNKVTEKGKYVELRCDPISGHTALYWYRQSLGQGPEFLIYFQGTGAADDSGLPNDRFFAVRPEGSVSTLKIQRTERGDSAVYLCASSLDGEQRKQYFGPGTRLTVT.

The J gene is TRBJ2-1, the V gene TRBV28, with 7 bases aligning to TRBD1. Per germline, CDR1 MDHEN and CDR2 SYDVKM. The CDR3 sequence is 16 residues long. Losses at the gene ends were 7 bases for V and 1 base for J; bases not matched to a gene: 10. The CDR3: CASIAGQELSYNEQFF. The CDR3 bases are TGTGCCAGCATCGCCGGACAGGAGCTTTCCTACAATGAGCAGTTCTTC.